This paragraph covers one T cell receptor beta chain sequence. This receptor's antigen is unknown. Per-base quality was not reported, and no clone a single base away is much larger than it. Germline trimming: 5 bases from V, 0 bases from J; junction bases outside gene matches: 10. Measured from the cysteine to the phenylalanine, the CDR3 is 18 residues long. The DNA shown is the 54-base CDR3, in frame from base 1. Taken from the germline V gene, the CDR1 and CDR2 loops are SGHVS and FNYEAQ. Healthy HIV-negative adults with no recently reported acute infections or vaccinations were included as donors. Every donor was a Caucasian adult living in Nashville, Tennessee, USA. CD4+ T cells were enriched by magnetic negative selection; naive cells were then positively selected on CD45RA, and the negative fraction formed the memory subset. Blood was collected by leukapheresis, and PBMCs were isolated by Ficoll-Histopaque density gradient centrifugation and then cryopreserved in liquid nitrogen vapor phase. Purity and quantity of every magnetically sorted T cell population were checked by analytical flow cytometry. Genomic DNA was isolated from every sorted fraction and measured by UV absorbance on a Nanodrop 2000c.

This sample stems from a study of shared clonotypes between healthy human individuals (dated by TCRdb to 2018 to 2021). General notes on the study: The cohort comprised two women and a few men aged 18 to 49 years. Per donor, three plates each were used for CD4 naive and CD4 memory, two for CD8 naive, and one for CD8 memory. The study deeply sequenced blood TCR repertoires of about 5 healthy adults to estimate repertoire size and the extent of clonotype sharing between individuals. To increase sequencing depth and limit assay-specific biases, different laboratories used diverse techniques to prepare libraries and sequence TCR repertoires. Leukapheresis yielded between about 0.94 and 9 billion PBMCs per donor. Results and caveats for the whole study, not just this receptor: Larger estimated clonotype richness was generally found for naive subsets than for memory subsets. Across a handful of donors, approximately 5% of naive CD4, approximately 4% of naive CD8, around 2.1% of memory CD4, and approximately 0.4% of memory CD8 clonotypes were shared. Incomplete sequencing was indicated by rarefaction of sorted-subset datasets, despite the large sequencing depth. Sampling was limited to blood, and TCR repertoires in tissue likely differ from TCR repertoires in blood. Pairwise subsampling indicated that sequencing depth was expected to affect the degree of clonotype sharing among donors. The small number of donors limited the genetic and exposure-history diversity represented. Compared with non-shared clonotypes, the clonotypes found in all four sorted-subset donors had higher generation probabilities.

Using the deep immunoSEQ assay, multiplex PCR amplified TCR CDR3 regions from genomic DNA. Extracted genomic DNA from each cell subset was spread evenly across all wells of several immunoSEQ 96-well plates, with each plate serving as a replicate. For sorted subsets, approximately 200 ng of genomic DNA, equivalent to around 31,000 T cell genomes, went into each replicate PCR. Purified libraries were quantified with a Qubit 3.0 fluorometer, sized on a Bioanalyzer 2100, and re-quantified with the KAPA Library Quantification kit. A separate single-read 150-cycle Illumina NextSeq 550 flow cell was used to sequence each immunoSEQ 96-well plate. The original pipeline was this. Because only junctional sequences without quality scores were contained in the immunoSEQ output, filtering matching that applied to full-length reads could not be performed. To assign V/J genes and CDR3, sequences were annotated against IMGT germline references using PyIR, a Python wrapper for IgBLAST v1.9. Any read was removed if the V/J assignment was weak (E-value above 1e-6), the CDR3 was missing, or the read contained stop codons, out-of-frame junctions, or ambiguous translated residues. V3J clonotypes were defined as sequences sharing an identical inferred V gene, J gene, and CDR3 amino acid sequence. Percentage overlap between repertoires was computed as shared unique clonotypes divided by the size of the smaller repertoire. RTK rarefaction, the Chao1 estimator, and Recon v2.1 estimates of unobserved clonotypes were used to assess repertoire richness. OLGA was used to compute generation probabilities for all TCRbeta clonotypes that the gDNA method yielded from a few donors. TCRdb's version of the immuneACCESS table is confined to in-frame rearrangements and falls short of the full clone set. An unresolved V gene accounts for under half of the shortfall where checked; the remainder is of unknown origin. D and trimming were read from the DNA, whereas the V and J calls and clone size are those reported in that table. Here the sample has 2 million to 2.5 million clones; 85% to 95% occur a single time. The ten largest clonotypes hold roughly 0.34% of the sample.

Recombination joined TRBV7-6 with TRBJ2-2; TRBD1 lines up with 9 middle nucleotides. The sequence was obtained from a man aged 18 to 30 in good health. Some clones in this sample may be carry-over from other donors' samples. The material sequenced was naive CD4+ T cells from PBMCs. This specimen's cell subset or site label, interpreted: CD45RA+ positively selected. CDR3 loop: CASSPYPGQGSNTGELFF. Read as DNA, the sequence is TGTGCCAGCAGCCCCTATCCGGGACAGGGTTCGAACACCGGGGAGCTGTTTTTT.